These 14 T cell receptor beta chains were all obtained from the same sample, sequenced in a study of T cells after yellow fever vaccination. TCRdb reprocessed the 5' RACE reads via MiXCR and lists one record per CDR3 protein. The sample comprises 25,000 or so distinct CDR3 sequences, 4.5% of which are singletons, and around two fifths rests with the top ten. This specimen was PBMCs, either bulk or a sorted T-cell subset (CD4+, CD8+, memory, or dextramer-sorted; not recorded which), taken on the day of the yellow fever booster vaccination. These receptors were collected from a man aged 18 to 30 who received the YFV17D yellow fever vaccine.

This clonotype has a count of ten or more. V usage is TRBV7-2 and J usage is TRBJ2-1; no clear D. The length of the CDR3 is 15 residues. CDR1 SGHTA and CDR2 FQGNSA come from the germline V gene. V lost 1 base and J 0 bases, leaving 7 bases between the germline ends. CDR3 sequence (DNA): TGTGCCAGCAGCTTAGGGATGAGCTCCTACAATGAGCAGTTCTTC. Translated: CASSLGMSSYNEQFF.

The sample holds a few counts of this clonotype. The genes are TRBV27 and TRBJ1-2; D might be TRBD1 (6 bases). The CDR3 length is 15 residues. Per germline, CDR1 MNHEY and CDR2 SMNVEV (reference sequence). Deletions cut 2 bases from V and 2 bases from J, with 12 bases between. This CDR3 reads CASSLAAGANYGYTF. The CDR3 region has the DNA TGTGCCAGCAGTTTAGCAGCAGGGGCCAACTATGGCTACACCTTC.

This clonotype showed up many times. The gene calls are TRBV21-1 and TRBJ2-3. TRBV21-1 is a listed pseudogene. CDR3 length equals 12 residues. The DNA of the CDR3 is TGTGCCAGGACGAAATACACAGATACGCAGTATTTT. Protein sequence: CARTKYTDTQYF.

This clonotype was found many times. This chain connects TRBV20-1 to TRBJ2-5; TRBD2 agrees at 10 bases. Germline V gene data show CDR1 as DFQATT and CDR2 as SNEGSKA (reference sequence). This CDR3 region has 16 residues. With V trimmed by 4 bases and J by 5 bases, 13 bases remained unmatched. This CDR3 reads CSATILSGGAQETQYF. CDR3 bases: TGCAGTGCTACCATATTAAGCGGGGGGGCACAGGAGACCCAGTACTTC.

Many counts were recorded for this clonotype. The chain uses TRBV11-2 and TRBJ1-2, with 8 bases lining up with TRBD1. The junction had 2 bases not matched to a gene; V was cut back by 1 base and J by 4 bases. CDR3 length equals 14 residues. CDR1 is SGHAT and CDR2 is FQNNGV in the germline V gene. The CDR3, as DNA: TGTGCCAGCAGCTTAGGGGACAGGCTCTATGGCTACACCTTC. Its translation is CASSLGDRLYGYTF.

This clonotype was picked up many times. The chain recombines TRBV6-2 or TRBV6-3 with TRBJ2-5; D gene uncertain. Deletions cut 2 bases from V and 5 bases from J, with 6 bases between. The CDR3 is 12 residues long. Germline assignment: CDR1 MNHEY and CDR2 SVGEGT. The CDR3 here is CASSYIGETQYF. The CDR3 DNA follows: TGTGCCAGCAGTTACATCGGGGAGACCCAGTACTTC.

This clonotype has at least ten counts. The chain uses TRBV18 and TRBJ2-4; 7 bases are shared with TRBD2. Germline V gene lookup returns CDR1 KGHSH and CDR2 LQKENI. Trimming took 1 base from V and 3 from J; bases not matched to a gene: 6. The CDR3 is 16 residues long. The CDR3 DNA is TGTGCCAGCTCACCACTTTCGGGGGGAGACAAAAACATTCAGTACTTC. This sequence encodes CASSPLSGGDKNIQYF.

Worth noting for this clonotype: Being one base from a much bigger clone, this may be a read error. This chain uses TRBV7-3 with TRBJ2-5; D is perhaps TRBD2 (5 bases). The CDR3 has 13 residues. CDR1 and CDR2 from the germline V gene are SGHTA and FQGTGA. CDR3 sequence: CASRGWRPETKYF. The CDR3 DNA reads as TGTGCCAGCCGGGGTTGGCGTCCTGAGACCAAGTACTTC.

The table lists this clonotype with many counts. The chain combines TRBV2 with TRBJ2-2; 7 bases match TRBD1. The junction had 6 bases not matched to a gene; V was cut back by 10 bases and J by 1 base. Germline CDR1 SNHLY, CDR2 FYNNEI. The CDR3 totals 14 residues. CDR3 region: CATAQGENTGELFF. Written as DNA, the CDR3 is TGTGCCACCGCCCAGGGGGAGAACACCGGGGAGCTGTTTTTT.

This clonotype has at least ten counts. CDR3 nucleotides: TGCGCCAGCAGCCAGGGACTAGCCCCAGATACGCAGTATTTT. Protein sequence: CASSQGLAPDTQYF. This chain connects TRBV5-1 to TRBJ2-3, with 9 bases fitting TRBD2. V was clipped by 4 bases and J by 4 bases; unmatched bases: 4. The germline CDR1 and CDR2 sequences are SGHRS and YFSETQ. The CDR3 contains 14 residues.

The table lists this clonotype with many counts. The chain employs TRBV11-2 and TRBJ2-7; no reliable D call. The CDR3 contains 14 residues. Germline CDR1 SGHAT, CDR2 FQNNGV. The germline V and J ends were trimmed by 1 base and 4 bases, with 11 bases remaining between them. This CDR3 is CASSLVTPRYEQYV. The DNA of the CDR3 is TGTGCCAGCAGCTTAGTAACCCCTCGGTACGAGCAGTACGTC.

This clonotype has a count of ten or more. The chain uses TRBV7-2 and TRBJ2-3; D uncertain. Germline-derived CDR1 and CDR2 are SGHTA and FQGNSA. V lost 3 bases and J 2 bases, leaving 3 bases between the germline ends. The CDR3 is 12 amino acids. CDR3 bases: TGTGCCAGCAGCTTTTTCACAGATACGCAGTATTTT. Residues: CASSFFTDTQYF. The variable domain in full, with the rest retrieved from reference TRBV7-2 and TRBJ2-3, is GAGVSQSPSNKVTEKGKDVELRCDPISGHTALYWYRQSLGQGLEFLIYFQGNSAPDKSGLPSDRFSAERTGGSVSTLTIQRTQQEDSAVYLCASSFFTDTQYFGPGTRLTVL.

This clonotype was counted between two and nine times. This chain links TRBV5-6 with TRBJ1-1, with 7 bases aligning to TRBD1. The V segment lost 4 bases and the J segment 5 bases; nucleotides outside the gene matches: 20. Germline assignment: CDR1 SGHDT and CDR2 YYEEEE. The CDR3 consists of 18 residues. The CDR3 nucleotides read TGTGCCAGCAGCCTGGGACAGCTCAATCACCGGCGGGGGACTGAAGCTTTCTTT. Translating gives CASSLGQLNHRRGTEAFF. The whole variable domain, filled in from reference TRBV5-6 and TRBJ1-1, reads DAGVTQSPTHLIKTRGQQVTLRCSPKSGHDTVSWYQQALGQGPQFIFQYYEEEERQRGNFPDRFSGHQFPNYSSELNVNALLLGDSALYLCASSLGQLNHRRGTEAFFGQGTRLTVV.

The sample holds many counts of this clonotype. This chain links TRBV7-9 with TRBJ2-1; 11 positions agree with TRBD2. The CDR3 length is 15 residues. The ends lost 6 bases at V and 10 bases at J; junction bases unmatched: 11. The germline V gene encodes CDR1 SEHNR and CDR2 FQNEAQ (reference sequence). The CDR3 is CASSSGTSGLMEQFF. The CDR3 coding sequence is TGTGCCAGCAGTTCCGGGACTAGCGGCCTCATGGAGCAGTTCTTC.